The source of this T cell receptor beta chain is a study of T cell changes during pregnancy in multiple sclerosis (dated by TCRdb to about 2019). Background for the entire study: The study looked at changes in the T cell repertoire across pregnancy in women with multiple sclerosis.

From the germline V gene, CDR1 is MNHNS and CDR2 is SASEGT. The CDR3 runs 16 residues from the cysteine to the phenylalanine. Only the CDR3 DNA is retained, 48 bases long and in frame from the first base. Here V drops 3 bases and J drops 4 bases, and the junction holds 4 bases not matched to any gene. Of note for this clone: Its antigen target is currently unknown. No per-base quality is available; no much larger clone lies one base away.

Library prep was done by the immunoSEQ multiplex PCR assay. This is the immuneACCESS table as TCRdb keeps it, with only in-frame sequences that have V and J called. A part of the clones is gone; compared with another copy, unresolved V genes explain less than half, and the rest is unexplained. The sample table records about 18,000 clones; roughly 84% of these occur just once. The ten largest clones capture around 8.7% of the sample. The sequence links TRBV6-1 to TRBJ2-3; 13 bases in the middle match TRBD2. The sequence was collected from a female donor with multiple sclerosis, enrolled in a pregnancy study. Here the sequenced sample was CD8+ T cells from peripheral blood mononuclear cells, taken after pregnancy. The base sequence is TGTGCCAGCAGTGAGTGGACTAGCGGGAGCTCAGATACGCAGTATTTT. This is translated as CASSEWTSGSSDTQYF.